What follows are 22 T cell receptor beta chains derived from one specimen sequenced in a study of T cell responses to AZD1222 COVID-19 vaccine. The table came from immunoSEQ multiplex PCR; TCRdb's copy has only in-frame clones and leaves some out. The sample has approximately 260,000 clones; roughly 93% are singletons. The input for sequencing was peripheral blood, taken on day 0 of AZD1222 vaccination. These receptor sequences come from an adult in good health.

V is TRBV5-1 and J is TRBJ1-6, with D perhaps TRBD1 (6 bases). The CDR3 runs to 14 residues. CDR1 SGHRS and CDR2 YFSETQ come from the germline V gene. Trimming shortened V by 3 bases and J by 7 bases, and 11 bases separated the two germline ends. Here the CDR3 reads CASSSDSLNSPLHF. CDR3 DNA: TGCGCCAGCAGCTCGGACAGTTTGAATTCACCCCTCCACTTT.

The CDR3 nucleotides are TGTGCCAGCAGTGAGGCGGTTTCTTATAGCAATCAGCCCCAGCATTTT. This sequence encodes CASSEAVSYSNQPQHF. The chain uses TRBV2 and TRBJ1-5; D is unresolved. This CDR3 contains 16 residues. Trimming shortened V by 3 bases and J by 0 bases, and 12 bases separated the two germline ends. Germline V lookup: CDR1 SNHLY, CDR2 FYNNEI.

The CDR3 reads CASSHPPSTSYEQYF. The CDR3 bases are TGTGCCAGCAGCCATCCTCCTAGCACATCCTACGAGCAGTACTTC. The V gene is TRBV3-1 (or the pseudogene TRBV3-2), the J gene TRBJ2-7; D might be TRBD2 (5 bases). The germline gives CDR1 LGHDT, CDR2 YNNKEL (reference sequence). Deletions cut 3 bases from V and 1 base from J, with 13 bases between. This CDR3 has 15 amino acids.

The chain recombines TRBV6-2 or TRBV6-3 with TRBJ2-7; D is perhaps TRBD1 (6 bases). CDR3 length: 14 residues. Trimming left V 2 bases short and J 0 bases short, with 8 bases between. Germline loops: CDR1 MNHEY, CDR2 SVGEGT. CDR3 loop: CASSYLRGSYEQYF. The CDR3 DNA reads as TGTGCCAGCAGTTACCTCAGGGGCTCCTACGAGCAGTACTTC.

The V gene is TRBV7-9, the J gene TRBJ2-5; D possibly corresponds to TRBD2 (5 bases). The V gene lost 0 bases and the J gene lost 4 bases, with 12 bases spanning the gap. Germline-derived CDR1 and CDR2 are SEHNR and FQNEAQ (reference sequence). The CDR3 totals 15 residues. CDR3 amino acids: CASSLAEVDPETQYF. DNA for the CDR3: TGTGCCAGCAGCTTAGCGGAGGTAGATCCAGAGACCCAGTACTTC.

The V and J genes are TRBV20-1 and TRBJ2-7; D gene unclear. Deletions cut 4 bases from V and 5 bases from J, with 9 bases between. Germline V gene data show CDR1 as DFQATT and CDR2 as SNEGSKA (reference sequence). The CDR3 runs to 11 residues. For the CDR3, the DNA is TGCAGTGCTATCCGGACCCACGAGCAGTACTTC. It encodes CSAIRTHEQYF.

The chain has TRBV6-6 and TRBJ2-4, with D hard to call. The V end lost 7 bases, the J end lost 5 bases, and 12 bases lay between the germline ends. This CDR3 contains 13 residues. The V gene's germline CDR1 is MNHNY and CDR2 SVGAGI (reference sequence). This CDR3 is CASTSTEENIQYF. The CDR3 nucleotides are TGTGCCAGCACCTCCACAGAAGAAAACATTCAGTACTTC.

The chain couples TRBV5-1 to TRBJ1-2; perhaps TRBD1 as D (6 bases). The CDR3 runs 16 residues. CDR1 is SGHRS and CDR2 is YFSETQ in the germline V gene. The V end was cut by 4 bases, the J end by 3 bases, with 19 bases between. CDR3 DNA: TGCGCCAGCAGCCCCGAAAGGAGGGACATGGACTATGGCTACACCTTC. Its translation is CASSPERRDMDYGYTF.

This chain links TRBV28 with TRBJ1-2, with 11 bases identical to TRBD1. The CDR3 is 14 amino acids. Trimming removed 5 bases from V and 8 bases from J; junction bases left unmatched: 7. Germline V lookup: CDR1 MDHEN, CDR2 SYDVKM. The chain's CDR3 is CASSPSGTGGGYTF. As DNA, the CDR3 is TGTGCCAGCAGTCCCTCTGGGACAGGGGGAGGCTACACCTTC.

The chain recombines TRBV27 with TRBJ2-7; 7 bases are a match to TRBD2. Germline V gives CDR1 MNHEY, CDR2 SMNVEV (reference sequence). V lost 7 bases and J lost 3; bases outside the gene matches: 12. The CDR3 runs 15 residues. The CDR3 DNA sequence: TGTGCCAGCAATCCCTCCGGGGGACTACTCTACGAGCAGTACTTC. It codes for CASNPSGGLLYEQYF.

V usage is TRBV27 and J usage is TRBJ2-1; a possible D gene is TRBD1 (6 bases). There are 15 residues in the CDR3. Germline assignment: CDR1 MNHEY and CDR2 SMNVEV (reference sequence). V was cut by 0 bases and J by 9 bases, with 15 bases left in between. Written as DNA, the CDR3 is TGTGCCAGCAGTTTATCGTCAAACAGGGTAGGTGAGCAGTTCTTC. This codes for CASSLSSNRVGEQFF.

V is TRBV5-1 and J is TRBJ2-3; D remains ambiguous. V lost 5 bases, J lost 0 bases, and 4 bases lay in between. In germline, CDR1 is SGHRS, CDR2 YFSETQ. The CDR3 runs 12 residues. DNA for the CDR3: TGCGCCAGCAGGGGGAGCACAGATACGCAGTATTTT. As protein: CASRGSTDTQYF.

This chain links TRBV6-6 with TRBJ2-7; D is perhaps TRBD2 (5 bases). CDR1 is MNHNY, CDR2 SVGAGI, per germline (reference sequence). V was shortened by 11 bases and J by 0 bases, with 11 bases between the two germline ends. The CDR3 is 12 residues long. In nucleotides, the CDR3 is TGTGCCGCAGGCACTAGCTCCTACGAGCAGTACTTC. It specifies CAAGTSSYEQYF.

The gene calls are TRBV4-1 and TRBJ1-1; no definite D call. V lost 1 base and J 1 base, leaving 7 bases between the germline ends. CDR3 length equals 14 residues. Per germline, CDR1 MGHRA and CDR2 YSYEKL. CDR3 residues: CASSQVQRNTEAFF. For the CDR3, the DNA is TGCGCCAGCAGCCAAGTGCAGAGGAACACTGAAGCTTTCTTT.

CDR3 amino acids: CASSVAAGSGQPQHF. In nucleotides, the CDR3 is TGTGCCAGCAGCGTGGCGGCAGGGAGTGGTCAGCCCCAGCATTTT. This chain uses TRBV2 with TRBJ1-5, with D perhaps matching TRBD1 (5 bases). The ends were cut back, 6 bases at V and 6 bases at J, with 18 bases in the middle. The CDR3 consists of 15 residues. Germline-derived CDR1 and CDR2 are SNHLY and FYNNEI. Filled out from reference TRBV2 and TRBJ1-5, the complete variable domain reads EPEVTQTPSHQVTQMGQEVILRCVPISNHLYFYWYRQILGQKVEFLVSFYNNEISEKSEIFDDQFSVERPDGSNFTLKIRSTKLEDSAMYFCASSVAAGSGQPQHFGDGTRLSIL.

V and J are TRBV5-1 and TRBJ1-1, with no clear D. V was pared by 2 bases and J by 1 base, with 9 bases between. Germline CDR1 and CDR2: SGHRS and YFSETQ. The CDR3 has 14 residues. CDR3 sequence (DNA): TGCGCCAGCAGCTTACAAAACGCGAACACTGAAGCTTTCTTT. Translating it yields CASSLQNANTEAFF.

In its sample, this clone was seen a few times. V is TRBV5-1 and J is TRBJ1-2, with 8 bases aligning to TRBD1. V lost 4 bases and J lost 6; bases outside the gene matches: 8. Per germline, CDR1 SGHRS and CDR2 YFSETQ. This CDR3 has 14 residues. The CDR3 DNA reads TGCGCCAGCAGCCCCCAGGGGGCGGTTGATGGCTACACCTTC. Its translation: CASSPQGAVDGYTF.

V is TRBV19 and J is TRBJ2-1; TRBD2 aligns across 10 bases. Germline CDR1 and CDR2: LNHDA and SQIVND (reference sequence). The CDR3 has 17 amino acids. V dropped 2 bases and J dropped 8; count of bases not matched to a gene: 12. DNA of the CDR3: TGTGCCAGTAGTATAAGGGGTAGCGGGAGGAATAGATATGAGCAGTTCTTC. This gives the protein CASSIRGSGRNRYEQFF.

The chain combines TRBV2 with TRBJ1-1; D remains unclear. Germline CDR1 reads SNHLY; CDR2 reads FYNNEI. V was trimmed by 5 bases and J by 1 base, leaving 11 bases between them. The CDR3 spans 14 residues. The chain's CDR3 is CASSTSFGNTEAFF. CDR3 coding DNA: TGTGCCAGCAGTACCAGTTTCGGGAACACTGAAGCTTTCTTT.

The rearrangement links TRBV28 to TRBJ2-7, with 9 bases that match TRBD2. Per germline, CDR1 MDHEN and CDR2 SYDVKM. The CDR3 has 15 amino acids. Trimming cost V 5 bases and J 6 bases; bases outside gene matches: 11. CDR3 in DNA: TGTGCCAGCAGTGGGTCTCTAGCGGGATCTAGCGAGCAGTACTTC. Translation: CASSGSLAGSSEQYF.

The rearrangement joins TRBV29-1 to TRBJ2-5, with 8 bases aligning to TRBD1. CDR3 length: 16 residues. Germline CDR1 SQVTM, CDR2 ANQGSEA. The trim removed 7 bases at V and 1 base at J, leaving 14 bases unmatched. In DNA form, the CDR3 reads TGCAGCGCCCAAAAGACAGGGGCCCGTTTCCAAGAGACCCAGTACTTC. Its protein is CSAQKTGARFQETQYF.

The V gene is TRBV11-1, the J gene TRBJ1-3; tentative D call: TRBD1 (6 bases). Deletions cut 1 base from V and 4 bases from J, with 14 bases between. The CDR3 spans 16 residues. The germline V gene encodes CDR1 SGHAT and CDR2 FQDESV (reference sequence). The CDR3 nucleotides read TGTGCCAGCAGCTTAGAAAGGACAGACTTCGGAAACACCATATATTTT. Amino acid sequence: CASSLERTDFGNTIYF.